A single sample gave rise to the 8 T cell receptor beta chains below, sequenced in a study of CD8 T cells in ankylosing spondylitis. Study-level points and caveats: What seemed typical of ankylosing spondylitis blood was a TCR beta motif built from about eight highly homologous variants.

One entry per CDR3 protein, called by TCRdb with MiXCR from the 5' RACE reads. The repertoire holds about 840,000 distinct CDR3 sequences, with approximately 12% as singletons. No antigen is known for these receptors. Sequencing input: blood, either unsorted or a sorted T cell fraction (not recorded which). These receptors were taken from a male donor with ankylosing spondylitis.

Concerning this clonotype: A read error is likely, as this CDR3 ends without the conserved phenylalanine or tryptophan. The chain joins TRBV20-1 to TRBJ2-2; D is possibly TRBD2 (5 bases). Trimming left V 1 base short and J 13 bases short, with 10 bases between. The CDR3 extends over 11 amino acids. Germline-derived CDR1 and CDR2 are DFQATT and SNEGSKA (reference sequence). CDR3 region: CSARVKGRLFL. The CDR3, as DNA: TGCAGTGCTAGAGTTAAAGGGAGGCTGTTTCTT.

This chain connects TRBV12-5 to TRBJ1-1, with 11 nucleotides matching TRBD1. J gave up 0 bases and V 4 bases, and 1 base lay outside the gene matches. The CDR3 is 15 amino acids. CDR1 is LGHNT, CDR2 FRNRAP, per germline. This chain's CDR3 is CASGWGQGVNTEAFF. Written as DNA, the CDR3 is TGTGCTAGTGGTTGGGGACAGGGGGTGAACACTGAAGCTTTCTTT.

This clonotype was counted a few times. The V gene is TRBV15, the J gene TRBJ2-5, with a weak D call TRBD1 (7 bases). CDR1 and CDR2 from the germline V gene are LNHNV and YYDKDF (reference sequence). The V end was cut by 1 base, the J end by 0 bases, with 12 bases between. This CDR3 contains 16 residues. The CDR3 region is CATSRGGTVYQETQYF. Written as DNA, the CDR3 is TGTGCCACCAGCAGAGGCGGGACAGTGTACCAAGAGACCCAGTACTTC.

A few counts support this clonotype. The chain's CDR3 is CASSFFFHRLAGRDEQFF. The CDR3 nucleotides are TGTGCCAGCAGCTTTTTTTTTCACAGACTAGCGGGACGGGATGAGCAGTTCTTC. This chain links TRBV7-8 with TRBJ2-1; 11 bases align to TRBD2. Germline V gene data show CDR1 as SGHVS and CDR2 as FQNEAQ. The CDR3 covers 18 residues. Germline trimming cut 3 bases from V and 8 bases from J; bases unmatched to any gene: 15.

V gene TRBV7-6 combines with J gene TRBJ2-2; D not resolved. The V end lost 7 bases, the J end lost 2 bases, and 26 bases lay between the germline ends. CDR1 SGHVS and CDR2 FNYEAQ come from the germline V gene. This CDR3 is 19 amino acids long. In DNA form, the CDR3 reads TGTGCCAGCACGCTTGGTAGTGTGATAGGACGGCGAAACACCGGGGAGCTGTTTTTT. Protein sequence: CASTLGSVIGRRNTGELFF.

CDR3 amino acids: CASSYTPFQETQYF. The CDR3 nucleotides read TGTGCCAGCAGCTATACACCGTTCCAAGAGACCCAGTACTTC. The chain combines TRBV5-5 with TRBJ2-5; no definite D call. Germline lookup yields CDR1 SGHKS and CDR2 YYEKEE (reference sequence). Trimming took 3 bases from V and 1 from J, leaving 10 bases between them. The CDR3 consists of 14 residues. The complete variable domain, with remaining parts taken from reference TRBV5-5 and TRBJ2-5, reads DAGVTQSPTHLIKTRGQQVTLRCSPISGHKSVSWYQQVLGQGPQFIFQYYEKEERGRGNFPDRFSARQFPNYSSELNVNALLLGDSALYLCASSYTPFQETQYFGPGTRLLVL.

This rearrangement joins TRBV5-5 to TRBJ2-6, with D tentatively TRBD2 (5 bases). The CDR3 spans 16 residues. In germline, CDR1 is SGHKS, CDR2 YYEKEE (reference sequence). V lost 4 bases and J 0 bases, leaving 11 bases between the germline ends. The CDR3 DNA is TGTGCCAGCAGCCCCAACGACTACTCTGGGGCCAACGTCCTGACTTTC. The encoded protein is CASSPNDYSGANVLTF.

V and J are TRBV11-2 and TRBJ2-1; D is perhaps TRBD2 (6 bases). Germline CDR1 and CDR2: SGHAT and FQNNGV. This CDR3 comprises 14 residues. V lost 4 bases and J lost 6, with 13 bases in between. The CDR3 coding sequence is TGTGCCAGCAGCTCCGTGGGGGGATTCAATGAGCAGTTCTTC. Its translation: CASSSVGGFNEQFF.